This T cell receptor (beta chain) was identified in a study of molecular identifiers for immune sequencing clone quantification (dated by TCRdb to 2016 to 2019). In the study overall: For a replicate experiment, RNA from around 20,000 or 99,000 naive CD8 T cells was divided into five aliquots, and four of the five aliquots were sequenced. CD8 T cells were used in a methods study to benchmark molecular-identifier clustering-based TCR repertoire sequencing (MIDCIRS) and TCR RNA copy counting. Overall study results and their limits: Modeling estimated around 3 recovered TCR RNA copies per cell, compared with around 9.7 by digital PCR, which implies around 33% capture efficiency. Spiked-in Jurkat TCR RNA equivalent to a single cell was reported to be detectable even among fewer than 1.2 million naive CD8 T cells. Identical TCR molecules sharing a barcode could cause highly expanded clone sizes to be underestimated. Without barcode sub-clustering, chimeric consensus sequences inflated TCR diversity; chimeras reached as high as 47%. Spiked-in Jurkat TCR RNA (around nine copies' worth), which is not part of the donor repertoire, was contained in the naive libraries. In CMV-specific effector cells, over 97% of molecules were held by clones above 20 RNA copies, whereas under 1% of molecules were held by such clones in naive cells.

As for this clonotype: The specificity of this receptor is unknown. This may be a read error: a much more frequent sequence differs by one nucleotide.

Library generation was performed with PCR. Sequencing used an Illumina HiSeq 4000. Bulk TCR libraries were prepared as previously described, using TCR primers listed in Table S5. The Qiagen AllPrep DNA/RNA kit was used to purify total RNA. Before analysis, reads from multiple sequencing runs of one library were combined. The published analysis was carried out like this. Only reads with exact TCR constant sequence were kept, trimmed to 150 nt, and grouped by their 12-nt molecular barcodes. Within each barcode group, reads were sub-clustered at a 15% Levenshtein threshold, and quality-weighted consensus sequences were built per RNA molecule. Non-functional sequences were discarded, and so were lower-count sequences lying one edit away from another sequence. Based on fitting two negative binomial distributions, any barcode sub-cluster with under 20% of the maximum read count was discarded. TCRdb handled the public reads itself, with Q25 trimming in fastp and clone calling in MiXCR, and kept productive beta chains. Under each unique CDR3 protein, matching rows form one entry showing the most common genes and DNA. These V and J calls derive from TCRdb rather than the authors' analysis. The sample has 490,000 or so distinct CDR3 sequences on record, roughly 23% of them singletons. The ten largest clones capture about 0.8% of the sample.

According to the germline V gene (reference sequence), CDR1 reads SEHNR and CDR2 reads FQNEAQ. From the cysteine through the phenylalanine, the CDR3 covers 16 amino acids. Only the CDR3 part of the read is kept: 48 bases, read in frame from the first base. V is reduced by 4 bases and J by 2 bases, leaving a spacing of 17 bases between them. Libraries of naive CD8 T cells were built from around 20,000 to 1,000,000 sorted cells, with 10%, 30% or 50% of the purified RNA used. Naive CD8 T cells were FACS-sorted as CD8+CD4-CCR7+CD45RA+ on a BD FACSAria II into RLT Plus buffer. Approximately nine TCR copies' worth of Jurkat RNA were spiked into about 19,000-1,000,000 naive CD8 T cell samples to test detection sensitivity. Enrichment of CD8 T cells was done with RosetteSep CD8+ T Cell Enrichment Cocktail plus Ficoll-Paque, and ACK red cell lysis came afterward.

The chain uses TRBV7-9 and TRBJ2-5; the D gene is perhaps TRBD2, on 6 matching bases. Specimen: naive CD8+ T cells from blood, with Jurkat cell RNA spiked in. The sample's cell subset or site label, in plain terms: FACS-sorted CD8+CD4-CCR7+CD45RA+ naive T cells. This TCR was recovered from a human donor in good health. Some libraries in this study had Jurkat cell RNA spiked in. The nucleotide sequence is given as TGTGCCAGCAGCTCTCCGGTCCTAGCGTATCAAGAGACCCAGTACTTC. Its translation is CASSSPVLAYQETQYF.